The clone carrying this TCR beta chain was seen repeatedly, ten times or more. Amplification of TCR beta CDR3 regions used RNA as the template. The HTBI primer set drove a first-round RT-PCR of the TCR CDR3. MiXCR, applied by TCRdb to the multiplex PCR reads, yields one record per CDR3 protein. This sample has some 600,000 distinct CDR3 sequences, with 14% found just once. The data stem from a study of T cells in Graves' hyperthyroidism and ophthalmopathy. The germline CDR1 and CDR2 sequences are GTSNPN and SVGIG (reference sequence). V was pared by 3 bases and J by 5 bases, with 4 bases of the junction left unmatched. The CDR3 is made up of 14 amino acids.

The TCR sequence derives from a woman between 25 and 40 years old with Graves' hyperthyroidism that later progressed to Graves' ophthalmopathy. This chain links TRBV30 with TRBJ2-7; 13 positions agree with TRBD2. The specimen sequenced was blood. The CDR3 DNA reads TGTGCCTGGAGGGGACTAGCGGGGTGGGACGAGCAGTACTTC. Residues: CAWRGLAGWDEQYF.